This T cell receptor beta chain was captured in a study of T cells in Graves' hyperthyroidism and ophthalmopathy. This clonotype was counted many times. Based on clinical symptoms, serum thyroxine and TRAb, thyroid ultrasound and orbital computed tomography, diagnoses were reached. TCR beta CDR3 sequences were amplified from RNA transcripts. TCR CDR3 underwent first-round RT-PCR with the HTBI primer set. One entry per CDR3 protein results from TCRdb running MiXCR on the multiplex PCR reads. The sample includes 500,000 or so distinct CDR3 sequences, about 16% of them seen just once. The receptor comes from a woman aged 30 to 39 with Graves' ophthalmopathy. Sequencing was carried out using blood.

CDR3 region: CASFGGGSPFYNEQFF. DNA for the CDR3: TGTGCCAGCTTCGGCGGGGGGAGTCCTTTCTACAATGAGCAGTTCTTC. The chain has TRBV18 and TRBJ2-1, with 8 bases lining up with TRBD2. With 7 bases clipped from V and 3 bases from J, the junction kept 11 bases outside the gene matches. Germline lookup yields CDR1 KGHSH and CDR2 LQKENI. This CDR3 contains 16 residues.